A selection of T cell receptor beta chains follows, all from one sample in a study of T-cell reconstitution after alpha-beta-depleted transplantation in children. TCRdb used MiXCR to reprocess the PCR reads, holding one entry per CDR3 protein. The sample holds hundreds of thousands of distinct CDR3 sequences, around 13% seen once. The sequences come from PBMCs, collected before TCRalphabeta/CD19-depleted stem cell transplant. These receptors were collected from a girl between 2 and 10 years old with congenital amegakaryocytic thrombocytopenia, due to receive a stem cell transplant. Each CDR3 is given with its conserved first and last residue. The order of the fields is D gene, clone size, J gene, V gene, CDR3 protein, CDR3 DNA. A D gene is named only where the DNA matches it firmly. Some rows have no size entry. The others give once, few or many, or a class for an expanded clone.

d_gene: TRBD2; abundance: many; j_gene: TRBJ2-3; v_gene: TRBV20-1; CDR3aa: CSARVGLAGAVDTQYF; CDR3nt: TGCAGTGCTAGAGTCGGGCTAGCGGGAGCGGTAGATACGCAGTATTTT
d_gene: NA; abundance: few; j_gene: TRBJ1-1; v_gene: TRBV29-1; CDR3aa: CSRPGQGAFF; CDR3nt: TGCAGCCGCCCGGGACAAGGAGCTTTCTTT
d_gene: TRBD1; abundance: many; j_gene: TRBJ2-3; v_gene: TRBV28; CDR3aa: CASSTTTGGAIDTQYF; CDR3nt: TGTGCCAGCAGTACCACGACAGGGGGCGCGATAGATACGCAGTATTTT
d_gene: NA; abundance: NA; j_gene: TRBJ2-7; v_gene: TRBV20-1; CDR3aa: CSAAPAGSYEQYF; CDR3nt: TGCAGTGCCGCCCCGGCAGGGTCCTACGAGCAGTACTTC
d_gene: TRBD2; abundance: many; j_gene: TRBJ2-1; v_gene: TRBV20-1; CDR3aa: CSARALGREGNYNEQFF; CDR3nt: TGCAGTGCTAGAGCCCTTGGGCGGGAGGGAAACTACAATGAGCAGTTCTTC
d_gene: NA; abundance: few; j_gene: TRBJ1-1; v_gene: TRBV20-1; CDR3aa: CSARDLFQGYTEAFF; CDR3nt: TGCAGTGCTAGAGATCTTTTTCAGGGCTACACTGAAGCTTTCTTT
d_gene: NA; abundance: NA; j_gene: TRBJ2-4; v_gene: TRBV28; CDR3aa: CASSFIGLGKNIQYF; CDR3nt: TGTGCCAGCAGTTTTATAGGCTTGGGCAAAAACATTCAGTACTTC
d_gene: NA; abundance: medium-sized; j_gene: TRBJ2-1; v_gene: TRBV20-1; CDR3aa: CSRKGGYNEQFF; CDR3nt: TGCAGTCGAAAGGGAGGATACAATGAGCAGTTCTTC
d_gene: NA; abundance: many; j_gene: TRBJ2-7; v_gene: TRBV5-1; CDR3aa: CASSTPTGPFYEQYF; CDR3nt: TGCGCCAGCAGCACCCCGACAGGTCCGTTCTACGAGCAGTACTTC
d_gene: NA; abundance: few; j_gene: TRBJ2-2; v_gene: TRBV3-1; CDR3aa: CASSQDIGSGELFF; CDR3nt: TGTGCCAGCAGCCAAGATATTGGGTCCGGGGAGCTGTTTTTT
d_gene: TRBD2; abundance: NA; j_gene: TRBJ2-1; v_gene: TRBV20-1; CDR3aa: CSAQLAGGLNEQFF; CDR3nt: TGCAGTGCTCAGCTAGCGGGAGGTCTGAATGAGCAGTTCTTC
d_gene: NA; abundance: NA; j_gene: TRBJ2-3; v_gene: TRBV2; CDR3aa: CASRGGSFVRDTQYF; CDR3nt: TGTGCCAGCAGAGGAGGAAGTTTCGTACGGGATACGCAGTATTTT
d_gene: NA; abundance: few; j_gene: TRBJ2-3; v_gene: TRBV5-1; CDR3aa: CASSLTGYTQYF; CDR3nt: TGCGCCAGCAGCTTGACGGGGTATACGCAGTATTTT
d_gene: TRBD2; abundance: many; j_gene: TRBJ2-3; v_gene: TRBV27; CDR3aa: CASSPLAGITDTQYF; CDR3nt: TGTGCCAGCAGTCCACTAGCGGGTATCACAGATACGCAGTATTTT
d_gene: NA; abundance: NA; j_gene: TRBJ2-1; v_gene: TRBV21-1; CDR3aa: CASSKGEVAGVRKGNEQFF; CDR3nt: TGTGCCAGCAGCAAAGGTGAGGTTGCAGGCGTAAGGAAAGGAAATGAGCAGTTCTTC
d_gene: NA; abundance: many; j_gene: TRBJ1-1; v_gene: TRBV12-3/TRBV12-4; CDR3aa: CASSFGDSTTEAFF; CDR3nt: TGTGCCAGCAGTTTTGGTGACAGTACCACTGAAGCTTTCTTT
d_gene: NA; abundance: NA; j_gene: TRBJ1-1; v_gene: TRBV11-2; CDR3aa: CASSLGGRTRGTEAFF; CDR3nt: TGTGCCAGCAGCTTAGGGGGGCGGACCCGGGGCACTGAAGCTTTCTTT
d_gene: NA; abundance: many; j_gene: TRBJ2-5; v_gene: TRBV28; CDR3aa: CASSSVQETQYF; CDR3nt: TGTGCCAGCAGTTCTGTACAAGAGACCCAGTACTTC
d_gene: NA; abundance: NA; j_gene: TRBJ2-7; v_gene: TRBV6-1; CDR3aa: CASSEVSGNEQYF; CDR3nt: TGTGCCAGCAGTGAAGTTTCAGGAAACGAGCAGTACTTC
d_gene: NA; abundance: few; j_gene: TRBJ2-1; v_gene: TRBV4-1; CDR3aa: CASSQLYVTDSYNEQFF; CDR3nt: TGCGCCAGCAGCCAACTATACGTAACGGACTCCTACAATGAGCAGTTCTTC
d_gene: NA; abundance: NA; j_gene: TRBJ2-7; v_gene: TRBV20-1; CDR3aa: CSARDPRTGNSYEQYF; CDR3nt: TGCAGTGCTAGAGACCCACGAACGGGTAACTCCTACGAGCAGTACTTC
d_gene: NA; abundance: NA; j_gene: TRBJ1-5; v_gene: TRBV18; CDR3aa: CASSAGPDTAQHF; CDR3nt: TGTGCCAGCTCAGCCGGGCCCGACACAGCCCAGCATTTT
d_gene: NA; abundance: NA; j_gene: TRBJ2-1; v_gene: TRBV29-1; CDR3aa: CSVAAGSSYNEQFF; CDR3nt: TGCAGCGTTGCGGCAGGGAGCTCCTACAATGAGCAGTTCTTC
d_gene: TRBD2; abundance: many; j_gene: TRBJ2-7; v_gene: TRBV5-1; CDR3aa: CASSREGDSYEQYF; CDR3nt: TGCGCCAGCAGCCGGGAGGGGGATTCCTACGAGCAGTACTTC
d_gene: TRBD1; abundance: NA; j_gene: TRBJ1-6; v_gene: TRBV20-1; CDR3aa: CSARGTGDNSPLHF; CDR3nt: TGCAGTGCTCGCGGGACAGGGGATAATTCACCCCTCCACTTT
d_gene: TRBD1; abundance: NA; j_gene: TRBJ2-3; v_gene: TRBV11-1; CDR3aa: CASSLPDRVQDTQYF; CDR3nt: TGTGCCAGCAGCCTACCGGACAGGGTTCAAGATACGCAGTATTTT
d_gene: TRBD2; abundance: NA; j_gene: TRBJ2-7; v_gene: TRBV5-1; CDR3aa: CASSSYGGGEQYF; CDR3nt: TGCGCCAGCAGCTCGTACGGGGGAGGGGAGCAGTACTTC
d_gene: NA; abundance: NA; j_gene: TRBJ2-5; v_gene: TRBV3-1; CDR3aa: CASSQRWGRKETQYF; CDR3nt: TGTGCCAGCAGCCAACGTTGGGGGCGTAAAGAGACCCAGTACTTC
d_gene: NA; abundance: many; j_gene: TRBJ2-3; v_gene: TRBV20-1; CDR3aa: CSAKGGVTDTQYF; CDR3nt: TGCAGTGCTAAAGGGGGAGTGACAGATACGCAGTATTTT
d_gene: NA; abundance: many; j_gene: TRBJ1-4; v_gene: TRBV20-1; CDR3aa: CSASSGATNEKLFF; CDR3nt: TGCAGTGCTAGTTCAGGGGCAACTAATGAAAAACTGTTTTTT
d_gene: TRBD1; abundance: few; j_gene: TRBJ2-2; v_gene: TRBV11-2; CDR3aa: CASSLTGHLGGELFF; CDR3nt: TGTGCCAGCAGCTTGACAGGGCACCTTGGAGGGGAGCTGTTTTTT
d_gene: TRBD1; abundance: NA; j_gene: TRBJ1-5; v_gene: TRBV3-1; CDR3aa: CASSQSDRGQDQPQHF; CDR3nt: TGTGCCAGCAGCCAATCCGACAGGGGGCAGGATCAGCCCCAGCATTTT
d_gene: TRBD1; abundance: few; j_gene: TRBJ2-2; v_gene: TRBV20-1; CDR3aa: CSAITGGNTGELFF; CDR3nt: TGCAGTGCTATAACAGGGGGTAACACCGGGGAGCTGTTTTTT
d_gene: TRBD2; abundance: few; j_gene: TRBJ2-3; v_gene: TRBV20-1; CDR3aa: CSAPSGSYSSTDTQYF; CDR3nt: TGCAGTGCGCCTAGCGGGAGTTATTCCAGCACAGATACGCAGTATTTT
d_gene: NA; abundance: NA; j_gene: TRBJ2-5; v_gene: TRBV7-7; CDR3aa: CASSLFPGGGQETQYF; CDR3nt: TGTGCCAGCAGCTTGTTTCCTGGGGGCGGCCAAGAGACCCAGTACTTC
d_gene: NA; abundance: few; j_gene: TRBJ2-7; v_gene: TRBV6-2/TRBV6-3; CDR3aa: CATAPGTSRPYEQYF; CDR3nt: TGTGCCACCGCTCCGGGCACTAGCAGACCCTACGAGCAGTACTTC
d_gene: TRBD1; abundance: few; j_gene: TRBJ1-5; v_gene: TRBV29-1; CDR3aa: CSVGGGRGQPQHF; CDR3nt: TGCAGCGTTGGAGGGGGCAGGGGTCAGCCCCAGCATTTT
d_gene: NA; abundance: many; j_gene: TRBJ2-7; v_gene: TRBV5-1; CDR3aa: CASSPSRTAYEQYF; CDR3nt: TGCGCCAGCAGCCCAAGCCGGACAGCCTACGAGCAGTACTTC
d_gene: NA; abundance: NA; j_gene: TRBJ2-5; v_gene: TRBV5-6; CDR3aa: CASSSVLMETQYF; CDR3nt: TGTGCCAGCAGCTCCGTCCTGATGGAGACCCAGTACTTC
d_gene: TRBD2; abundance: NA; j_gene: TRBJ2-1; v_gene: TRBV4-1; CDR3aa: CASSQGPGLAGGPMYNEQFF; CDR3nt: TGCGCCAGCAGCCAAGGACCCGGACTAGCGGGAGGCCCCATGTACAATGAGCAGTTCTTC
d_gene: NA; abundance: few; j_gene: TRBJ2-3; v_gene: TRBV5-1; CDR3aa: CASSSYPRVVSTDTQYF; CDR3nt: TGCGCCAGCAGCTCTTACCCCAGGGTCGTAAGCACAGATACGCAGTATTTT
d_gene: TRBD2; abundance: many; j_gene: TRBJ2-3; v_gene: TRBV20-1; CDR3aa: CSARPGGVSTDTQYF; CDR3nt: TGCAGTGCTCGCCCGGGAGGGGTTAGCACAGATACGCAGTATTTT
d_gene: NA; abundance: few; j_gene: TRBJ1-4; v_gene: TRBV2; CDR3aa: CASSEGAAATNEKLFF; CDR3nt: TGTGCCAGCAGTGAAGGGGCAGCAGCAACTAATGAAAAACTGTTTTTT
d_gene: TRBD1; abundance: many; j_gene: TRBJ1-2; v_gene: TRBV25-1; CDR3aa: CASSGGTGSYGYTF; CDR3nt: TGTGCCAGCAGTGGAGGGACAGGGTCATATGGCTACACCTTC
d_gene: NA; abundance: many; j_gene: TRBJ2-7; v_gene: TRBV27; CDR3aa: CASSLSRGYEQYF; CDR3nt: TGTGCCAGCAGTTTATCCCGGGGCTACGAGCAGTACTTC
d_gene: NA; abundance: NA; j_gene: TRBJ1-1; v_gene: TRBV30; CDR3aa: CAWSSHLTGRTEAFF; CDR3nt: TGTGCCTGGAGCTCCCACCTGACAGGACGGACTGAAGCTTTCTTT
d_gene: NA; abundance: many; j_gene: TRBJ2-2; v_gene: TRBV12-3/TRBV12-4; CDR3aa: CASSYVGDGTGELFF; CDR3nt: TGTGCCAGCAGTTATGTGGGTGACGGCACCGGGGAGCTGTTTTTT
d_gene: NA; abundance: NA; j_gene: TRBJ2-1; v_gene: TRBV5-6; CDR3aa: CASSLGVLYNEQFF; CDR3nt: TGTGCCAGCAGCTTGGGGGTCCTCTACAATGAGCAGTTCTTC
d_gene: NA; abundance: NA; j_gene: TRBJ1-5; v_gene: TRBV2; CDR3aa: CASSERGYSNQPQHF; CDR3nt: TGTGCCAGCAGTGAAAGGGGTTATAGCAATCAGCCCCAGCATTTT
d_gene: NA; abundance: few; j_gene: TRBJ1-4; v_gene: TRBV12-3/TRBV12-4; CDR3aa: CASSLPGTTNEKLFF; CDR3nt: TGTGCCAGCAGCCTCCCCGGGACCACTAATGAAAAACTGTTTTTT
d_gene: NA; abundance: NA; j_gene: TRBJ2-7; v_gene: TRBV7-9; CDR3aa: CASSLNPLDEQYF; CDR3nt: TGTGCCAGCAGCTTAAACCCCCTGGACGAGCAGTACTTC
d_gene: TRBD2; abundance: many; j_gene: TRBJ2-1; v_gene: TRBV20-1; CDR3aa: CSAQVAGSYNEQFF; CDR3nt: TGCAGTGCTCAAGTAGCGGGATCCTACAATGAGCAGTTCTTC
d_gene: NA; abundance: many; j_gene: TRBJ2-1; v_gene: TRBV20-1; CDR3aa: CSAIDNEQFF; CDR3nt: TGCAGTGCAATCGACAACGAGCAGTTCTTC
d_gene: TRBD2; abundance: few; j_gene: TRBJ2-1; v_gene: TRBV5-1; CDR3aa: CASSLALGSSGTAYNEQFF; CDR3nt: TGCGCCAGCAGCTTGGCCTTAGGCTCTAGCGGGACTGCCTACAATGAGCAGTTCTTC
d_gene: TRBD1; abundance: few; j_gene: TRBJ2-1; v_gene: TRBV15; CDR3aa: CATSRDRPGQGPYLSSYNEQFF; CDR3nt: TGTGCCACCAGCAGAGATCGCCCGGGACAGGGGCCTTACCTGAGCTCCTACAATGAGCAGTTCTTC